This T cell receptor (beta chain) was observed in a study of blood T cells in healthy people across ages. This clonotype was recorded once. The germline V gene has CDR1 MGHRA and CDR2 YSYEKL. V was clipped by 5 bases and J by 3 bases; unmatched bases: 5. The CDR3 length is 15 residues. It was with a sample-barcoded 5' primer and a J-beta primer mix that a second PCR of roughly 7 to 12 cycles was run. TCRdb independently ran MiXCR on the 5' RACE reads; one entry per CDR3 protein. This sample carries about 1.6 million distinct CDR3 sequences, 30% to 35% of them seen once, and the ten largest clones take roughly 10%.

The rearrangement joins TRBV4-1 to TRBJ1-4, with 8 bases identical to TRBD1. The origin of this receptor is a woman under 40 in good health. What was sequenced was blood. The CDR3 spells CASSSNRGANEKLFF. In nucleotides, the CDR3 is TGCGCCAGCAGCTCTAACAGGGGGGCTAATGAAAAACTGTTTTTT.